The 15 T cell receptor beta chains below were found in one sample sequenced in a study of shared clonotypes between healthy human individuals. The method was immunoSEQ multiplex PCR; TCRdb's version includes in-frame clones alone and lacks a portion of them. The sample has some 530,000 clones, 70% to 85% seen once. What was sequenced was PBMCs. The source of these receptors is a woman aged 40 to 50 in good health. Some clones in this sample may be carry-over from other donors' samples.

A single count supports this clone. V gene TRBV7-9 combines with J gene TRBJ2-1; D ambiguous. The germline CDR1 and CDR2 sequences are SEHNR and FQNEAQ (reference sequence). Deletions cut 10 bases from V and 2 bases from J, with 18 bases between. There are 15 residues in the CDR3. CDR3 sequence: CANGLVPEAYNEQFF. The CDR3 DNA sequence: TGTGCCAACGGCCTAGTTCCAGAGGCCTACAATGAGCAGTTCTTC.

J is TRBJ2-1 and V is TRBV7-9, with 8 bases aligning to TRBD1. Germline assignment: CDR1 SEHNR and CDR2 FQNEAQ (reference sequence). V gave up 8 bases and J gave up 3 bases; unmatched junction bases: 9. The CDR3 runs to 15 residues. CDR3 amino acids: CASLGQGAVYNEQFF. CDR3 bases: TGTGCCAGCTTGGGTCAGGGGGCTGTCTACAATGAGCAGTTCTTC.

This clone was found a few times. Other DNA sequences in this sample translate to the same CDR3. The CDR3 nucleotides are TGTGCCAGCAGACCGGGACAGGGTAATTCACCCCTCCACTTT. Translation: CASRPGQGNSPLHF. The V and J genes are TRBV2 and TRBJ1-6; 9 nucleotides line up with TRBD1. From germline, CDR1 is SNHLY and CDR2 FYNNEI. V was pared by 6 bases and J by 6 bases, with 3 bases of the junction left unmatched. The CDR3 contains 14 residues. Together with reference TRBV2 and TRBJ1-6, the CDR3 gives the full variable domain: EPEVTQTPSHQVTQMGQEVILRCVPISNHLYFYWYRQILGQKVEFLVSFYNNEISEKSEIFDDQFSVERPDGSNFTLKIRSTKLEDSAMYFCASRPGQGNSPLHFGNGTRLTVT.

The rearrangement links TRBV5-1 to TRBJ2-7, with D possibly TRBD1 on 6 matching bases. Germline CDR1 is SGHRS and CDR2 is YFSETQ. V lost 1 base and J 3 bases, leaving 11 bases between the germline ends. The CDR3 has 14 residues. Here the CDR3 DNA reads TGCGCCAGCAGCTTGTACCCAGGGGACTACGAGCAGTACTTC. The encoded protein is CASSLYPGDYEQYF.

The chain links TRBV28 to TRBJ2-2, with TRBD1 matching 12 bases. Germline CDR1 MDHEN, CDR2 SYDVKM. There are 17 residues in the CDR3. V shed 1 base, J shed 4 bases, and the junction held 4 bases outside the gene matches. CDR3 sequence reads: CASSLFGTGGFTGELFF. CDR3 DNA: TGTGCCAGCAGTTTATTCGGGACAGGGGGCTTCACCGGGGAGCTGTTTTTT.

V is TRBV30 and J is TRBJ2-1; TRBD2 matches 13 bases. The germline V gene encodes CDR1 GTSNPN and CDR2 SVGIG (reference sequence). V dropped 6 bases and J dropped 5; count of bases not matched to a gene: 4. This CDR3 has 14 amino acids. CDR3 sequence reads: CACRTSGRHNEQFF. The CDR3, as DNA: TGTGCCTGCCGGACTAGCGGGAGACACAATGAGCAGTTCTTC.

This clone was seen only a few times. J is TRBJ2-3 and V is TRBV27; perhaps TRBD2 as D (6 bases). CDR1 is MNHEY, CDR2 SMNVEV, per germline (reference sequence). The CDR3 sequence is 14 residues long. V was trimmed by 5 bases and J by 1 base, leaving 10 bases between them. The CDR3 loop is CASSLSGRTDTQYF. Written as DNA, the CDR3 is TGTGCCAGCAGTCTTAGCGGTCGCACAGATACGCAGTATTTT.

The gene calls are TRBV5-1 and TRBJ1-1, with D perhaps matching TRBD1 (5 bases). CDR1 SGHRS and CDR2 YFSETQ come from the germline V gene. The germline V and J ends were trimmed by 0 bases and 0 bases, with 9 bases remaining between them. The CDR3 loop spans 15 amino acids. Here the CDR3 DNA reads TGCGCCAGCAGCTTGGGGGGCTGGGTGAACACTGAAGCTTTCTTT. The encoded protein is CASSLGGWVNTEAFF.

V is TRBV6-5 and J is TRBJ2-7; 8 bases map to TRBD1. Germline V gives CDR1 MNHEY, CDR2 SVGAGI. The trim removed 6 bases at V and 2 bases at J, leaving 6 bases unmatched. This CDR3 is built from 14 residues. CDR3 protein: CASRPGQATYEQYF. The CDR3 DNA follows: TGTGCCAGCAGACCGGGACAGGCAACCTACGAGCAGTACTTC.

To note about this clone: This sample includes further DNA sequences coding for the same CDR3. The rearrangement links TRBV10-3 to TRBJ2-2, with 9 positions matching TRBD1. Germline V lookup: CDR1 ENHRY, CDR2 SYGVKD. CDR3 length: 14 residues. With V trimmed by 4 bases and J by 3 bases, 0 bases remained unmatched. The CDR3 coding sequence is TGTGCCATCAGTGGGGACAGGGACACCGGGGAGCTGTTTTTT. This sequence encodes CAISGDRDTGELFF.

CDR3: CASSRNSGTDTEAFF. The CDR3 nucleotides read TGTGCCAGCAGCAGGAATTCCGGGACAGATACTGAAGCTTTCTTT. This rearrangement joins TRBV7-3 to TRBJ1-1; 7 bases are a match to TRBD1. The CDR3 sequence is 15 residues long. J lost 5 bases, V lost 5 bases, and 11 bases had no gene match. From germline, CDR1 is SGHTA and CDR2 FQGTGA.

This chain links TRBV10-3 with TRBJ1-1; no clear D. The V and J ends lost 1 base and 6 bases respectively, with 15 bases between them. CDR1 and CDR2 (germline): ENHRY, SYGVKD. The CDR3 runs to 15 residues. Here the CDR3 reads CAISEFGPGVAEAFF. The CDR3 coding sequence is TGTGCCATCAGTGAGTTTGGACCCGGGGTTGCTGAAGCTTTCTTT.

This clone was detected a few times. The gene calls are TRBV5-1 and TRBJ2-3; the D gene is possibly TRBD2 (6 bases). Germline CDR1 is SGHRS and CDR2 is YFSETQ. The V end lost 0 bases, the J end lost 11 bases, and 19 bases lay between the germline ends. CDR3 size: 15 residues. In DNA form, the CDR3 reads TGCGCCAGCAGCTTGGATCCTAGCGCCCCGAGGGAGCAGTATTTT. It is translated as CASSLDPSAPREQYF. The full variable domain, completed using reference TRBV5-1 and TRBJ2-3, is KAGVTQTPRYLIKTRGQQVTLSCSPISGHRSVSWYQQTPGQGLQFLFEYFSETQRNKGNFPGRFSGRQFSNSRSEMNVSTLELGDSALYLCASSLDPSAPREQYFGPGTRLTVL.

The V and J genes are TRBV5-1 and TRBJ2-2; 7 bases are a match to TRBD2. CDR1 is SGHRS and CDR2 is YFSETQ in the germline V gene. There are 14 residues in the CDR3. J was trimmed by 5 bases and V by 5 bases; bases with no gene match: 6. CDR3 amino acids: CASRGGSMTGELFF. Written as DNA, the CDR3 is TGCGCCAGCAGGGGCGGGAGTATGACCGGGGAGCTGTTTTTT.

The V and J genes are TRBV28 and TRBJ1-4; 8 positions agree with TRBD1. The CDR3 is made up of 14 amino acids. The V gene end was trimmed by 5 bases and the J gene end by 8 bases; junction bases not matched to a gene: 7. Germline CDR1 and CDR2: MDHEN and SYDVKM. The CDR3 DNA reads TGTGCCAGCAGTCATGGGGGACAGGAAGAAAAACTGTTTTTT. Its translation: CASSHGGQEEKLFF. The full variable domain, with the rest looked up from reference TRBV28 and TRBJ1-4, is DVKVTQSSRYLVKRTGEKVFLECVQDMDHENMFWYRQDPGLGLRLIYFSYDVKMKEKGDIPEGYSVSREKKERFSLILESASTNQTSMYLCASSHGGQEEKLFFGSGTQLSVL.